This TCR beta chain stems from a study of blood T cell repertoires in COVID-19. Study-wide context: Acute-phase and convalescent COVID-19 samples originated in the United States, Italy and Spain.

CDR1 and CDR2 (germline): ENHRY, SYGVKD. V shed 7 bases and J shed 0 bases, with 16 bases lying between them. The CDR3 length is 15 residues. The method was immunoSEQ multiplex PCR; TCRdb's version includes in-frame clones alone and lacks a portion of them. This table has some 400,000 clones, 87% appearing once. Seattle cases were enrolled at active infection and followed longitudinally. The chain uses TRBV10-3 and TRBJ2-7; the D gene is possibly TRBD1 (6 bases). What was sequenced was peripheral blood. This TCR was sampled from a woman aged 60-70 years with COVID-19, enrolled during active disease. The CDR3 sequence: CAIKSGQTVSYEQYF. The CDR3 DNA follows: TGTGCCATCAAGAGCGGACAGACCGTCTCCTACGAGCAGTACTTC.